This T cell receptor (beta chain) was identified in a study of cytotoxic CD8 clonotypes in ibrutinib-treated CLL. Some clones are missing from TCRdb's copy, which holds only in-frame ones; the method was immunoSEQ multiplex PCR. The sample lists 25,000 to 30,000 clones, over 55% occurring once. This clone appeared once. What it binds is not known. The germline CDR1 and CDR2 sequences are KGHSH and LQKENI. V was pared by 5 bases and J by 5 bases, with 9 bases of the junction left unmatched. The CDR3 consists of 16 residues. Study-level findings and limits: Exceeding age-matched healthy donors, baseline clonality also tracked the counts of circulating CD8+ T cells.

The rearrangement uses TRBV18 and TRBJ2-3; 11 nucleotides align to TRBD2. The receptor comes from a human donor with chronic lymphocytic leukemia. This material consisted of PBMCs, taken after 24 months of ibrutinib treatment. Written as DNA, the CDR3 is TGTGCCAGCTCATTGGCCGGGACTAGCGGAGGAGATACGCAGTATTTT. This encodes CASSLAGTSGGDTQYF.